This section outlines one T cell receptor (beta chain) sequence together with its context. There is no known antigen for this receptor. Per-nucleotide qualities are absent, and no much larger clonotype sits a single base away. The source of the sample is a study of OX40 agonist ivuxolimab in advanced cancers. With respect to the entire study: The costimulatory receptor OX40 (CD134) was targeted by ivuxolimab, a fully human IgG2 agonistic monoclonal antibody. The purpose of peripheral TCRbeta sequencing was to test whether ivuxolimab changed TCR sequence diversity and led to clonal T-cell expansion. The paper describes the monotherapy dose-escalation part (N ≈ 52 patients) of the phase I trial of ivuxolimab. Prior anti-PD-1, anti-PD-L1 or anti-CTLA-4 therapy was permitted, and approximately 42% of dose-escalation patients had received checkpoint inhibitors. Intravenous ivuxolimab was administered to patients every 2 weeks at six dose levels: 0.01, 0.1, 0.3, 1.5, 3 and 10 mg/kg. Of the approximately 50 dose-escalation patients, hepatocellular carcinoma was present in about 20, melanoma in roughly 15, renal cell carcinoma in 9 and head and neck cancer in 9. Three dose-escalation patients achieved partial responses, one with hepatocellular carcinoma and two with cutaneous melanoma. In the dose-escalation cohort, approximately 80% of patients were male, and the mean age was around 65 years with a range of 23 to 79.

The research as a whole found: In partial responders in the 0.1-3.0 mg/kg groups, normalized peripheral clonal expansion was found to be among the lowest, especially among CD8+ T cells. At doses of 0.1 to 3.0 mg/kg, clonal expansion of both CD4+ and CD8+ blood T cells was observed from baseline to week 6. Low levels of normalized T-cell clonal expansion were also shown by some nonresponding patients. The antigen specificity of the clonally expanded peripheral T cells was not determined. After ivuxolimab, more expanded clones were found on average in CD8+ T cells than in CD4+ T cells.

CDR1 and CDR2 (SGHRS, YFSETQ) derive from the germline V gene. From its cysteine to its phenylalanine, the CDR3 spans 15 amino acids. This entry keeps only the CDR3 DNA: 45 bases, framed from base 1. The V and J ends are trimmed by 7 bases and 0 bases, leaving 17 bases between them. Genomic DNA was isolated from the sorted cells so that the TCRbeta CDR3 region could be sequenced. The immunoSEQ Assay was used to sequence the TCRbeta CDR3 regions. Drawn from immuneACCESS, this table holds only the in-frame rearrangements with V and J called that TCRdb kept. Clones are partly lost; checked studies trace under half to an unresolved V gene and leave the rest unexplained. The sample yields about 150,000 clones; 94% were counted once. The ten largest clones add up to under 0.4% of the sample. The trial excluded patients who had a history of autoimmune disease or were on systemic immunosuppression. Peripheral blood for TCR sequencing was drawn from every dose cohort at baseline, at cycle 4 day 1 and at cycle 7 day 1. The samples were taken from a phase I, first-in-human, multicenter, open-label dose-escalation trial of ivuxolimab. The trial enrolled adults with locally advanced or metastatic head and neck squamous cell, hepatocellular, melanoma or renal cell carcinoma. Before TCR sequencing, CD4+ and CD8+ T cells were separately sorted from peripheral blood.

The chain is made from TRBV5-1 and TRBJ2-7, and perhaps TRBD2 as D gene, on 6 matching bases. Sequences were derived from CD4+ or CD8+ T cells sorted from blood, sampled in a trial of the OX40 agonist ivuxolimab. This TCR was recovered from an adult with an advanced solid tumor such as melanoma, head and neck, liver or kidney cancer. The CDR3 region: CASSLGGAGSYEQYF. The sequence in DNA is TGCGCCAGCTCTCTTGGCGGGGCAGGCTCCTACGAGCAGTACTTC.